One sample yielded the 15 T cell receptor beta chains listed below, sequenced in a study of shared clonotypes between healthy human individuals. The table came from immunoSEQ multiplex PCR; TCRdb's copy has only in-frame clones and leaves some out. The top ten hold 0.1% to 0.15% of the sample, which has over 2 million clones, 90% to 95% seen once. Sequenced: naive CD4+ T cells sorted from blood. The subset is: CD45RA+ positively selected. These receptors all come from a young man in good health.

The chain is built from TRBV5-6 and TRBJ2-3; 7 bases are shared with TRBD2. Losses at the gene ends were 0 bases for V and 3 bases for J; bases not matched to a gene: 4. Germline values: CDR1 SGHDT, CDR2 YYEEEE. There are 15 residues in the CDR3. CDR3: CASSLVSAGTDTQYF. CDR3 nucleotides: TGTGCCAGCAGCTTGGTGTCAGCGGGAACAGATACGCAGTATTTT.

The chain couples TRBV5-1 to TRBJ1-1; D not resolved. CDR1 and CDR2 (germline): SGHRS, YFSETQ. Trimming left V 0 bases short and J 0 bases short, with 12 bases between. The CDR3 has 16 residues. CDR3 amino acids: CASSLVPPDVNTEAFF. The CDR3 bases are TGCGCCAGCAGCTTGGTCCCCCCTGACGTGAACACTGAAGCTTTCTTT.

In this sample, this clone turned up a few times. The genes are TRBV7-8 and TRBJ2-2; weak D call: TRBD2 (5 bases). Germline-derived CDR1 and CDR2 are SGHVS and FQNEAQ. The length of the CDR3 is 15 residues. Trimming pared 5 bases from V and 1 base from J, leaving 11 bases between. The CDR3 DNA reads TGTGCCAGCAGCCAGTCACTAGGGAACACCGGGGAGCTGTTTTTT. Translating it yields CASSQSLGNTGELFF.

The J gene is TRBJ2-1, the V gene TRBV29-1; D is unresolved. Germline V lookup: CDR1 SQVTM, CDR2 ANQGSEA. V lost 4 bases and J 0 bases, leaving 10 bases between the germline ends. The length of the CDR3 is 14 residues. The CDR3 bases are TGCAGCGTTGCCTTTCCTCCCTCCTACAATGAGCAGTTCTTC. This translates into CSVAFPPSYNEQFF.

The V and J genes are TRBV19 and TRBJ2-1, with D possibly matching TRBD2 (7 bases). The CDR3 extends over 15 amino acids. In germline, CDR1 is LNHDA, CDR2 SQIVND (reference sequence). Trimming took 6 bases from V and 3 from J, leaving 15 bases between them. The CDR3 is CASRGGGSLYNEQFF. CDR3 sequence (DNA): TGTGCCAGTAGAGGGGGAGGGAGCCTCTACAATGAGCAGTTCTTC.

This clone occurred once. The chain carries TRBV15 and TRBJ2-2; a weak D match, TRBD2 (6 bases). The CDR3 is 15 residues long. Germline CDR1 LNHNV, CDR2 YYDKDF (reference sequence). Trimming removed 3 bases from V and 8 bases from J, with 16 bases in between. The CDR3 DNA is TGTGCCACCAGCAGGTGGGAGGTTCTGGGTGGGGAGCTGTTTTTT. It codes for CATSRWEVLGGELFF.

The V gene is TRBV6-1, the J gene TRBJ2-7; 7 positions agree with TRBD1. CDR1 and CDR2 (germline): MNHNS, SASEGT. After removal of 7 bases from V and 10 bases from J, the junction contained 13 bases not matched to a gene. CDR3 length: 13 residues. The CDR3 DNA follows: TGTGCCAGCACTGAGCGGCGACAGGGCGGACAGTACTTC. Translated, it gives CASTERRQGGQYF.

The rearrangement joins TRBV5-1 to TRBJ2-2; TRBD1 is a possible D gene (6 bases). Trimming shortened V by 4 bases and J by 5 bases, and 9 bases separated the two germline ends. CDR1 and CDR2 (germline): SGHRS, YFSETQ. CDR3 length: 13 amino acids. CDR3 sequence: CASSAQGTGELFF. The CDR3 DNA reads TGCGCCAGCAGCGCACAGGGAACCGGGGAGCTGTTTTTT.

This clone was found once. The chain uses TRBV30 and TRBJ2-3; D gene ambiguous. From germline, CDR1 is GTSNPN and CDR2 SVGIG (reference sequence). The V and J ends lost 2 bases and 0 bases respectively, with 6 bases between them. The CDR3 contains 13 residues. As DNA, the CDR3 is TGTGCCTGGAGTCATGGGAGCACAGATACGCAGTATTTT. Translated, it gives CAWSHGSTDTQYF.

This clone was recorded only once. The chain links TRBV30 to TRBJ1-6; 7 nucleotides line up with TRBD1. Trimming at V came to 7 bases and at J to 10 bases, leaving 7 bases not matched to a gene. Germline CDR1 and CDR2: GTSNPN and SVGIG (reference sequence). The length of the CDR3 is 12 residues. The CDR3 coding sequence is TGTGCCTTCGACAGGGTTGGGTCACCCCTCCACTTT. This codes for CAFDRVGSPLHF.

This chain joins TRBV6-1 and TRBJ2-4; TRBD2 matches 8 bases. The CDR3 is made up of 14 amino acids. Germline CDR1 reads MNHNS; CDR2 reads SASEGT. V trimming: 10 bases; J trimming: 7 bases; junction bases outside the gene matches: 12. CDR3 loop: CAIPIAGKSNIQYF. The DNA for the CDR3 is TGTGCCATCCCAATAGCGGGGAAATCGAACATTCAGTACTTC.

V is TRBV4-1 and J is TRBJ2-7; maybe TRBD2 (5 bases). V gave up 4 bases and J gave up 4 bases, with 14 bases separating them. CDR3 length: 14 residues. Germline V gene data show CDR1 as MGHRA and CDR2 as YSYEKL. The CDR3 nucleotides read TGCGCCAGCAGCCCACAATGGGAGACTTACGAGCAGTACTTC. As protein: CASSPQWETYEQYF.

The chain uses TRBV7-2 and TRBJ2-5; TRBD2 matches at 14 bases. There are 16 residues in the CDR3. Germline CDR1 reads SGHTA; CDR2 reads FQGNSA. The ends lost 0 bases at V and 6 bases at J; junction bases unmatched: 3. The CDR3 nucleotides read TGTGCCAGCAGCTTAGCACGGACTAGCGGGAGGAAGACCCAGTACTTC. This sequence encodes CASSLARTSGRKTQYF.

The gene calls are TRBV7-2 and TRBJ1-4; D is unresolved. Germline CDR1 is SGHTA and CDR2 is FQGNSA. V lost 1 base, J lost 5 bases, and 14 bases lay in between. The CDR3 totals 16 residues. CDR3 sequence (DNA): TGTGCCAGCAGCTTAGTAGTGGGCAGCCTAAATGAAAAACTGTTTTTT. The encoded protein is CASSLVVGSLNEKLFF.

The chain uses TRBV28 and TRBJ2-2; 10 bases line up with TRBD1. Germline trimming cut 7 bases from V and 5 bases from J; bases unmatched to any gene: 7. The CDR3 consists of 15 residues. Per germline, CDR1 MDHEN and CDR2 SYDVKM. The CDR3 protein is CASIGAGQGTGELFF. The CDR3 DNA sequence: TGTGCCAGCATCGGAGCGGGACAGGGGACCGGGGAGCTGTTTTTT.